The sequence of this TCR beta chain was determined in a study of control samples from healthy donors and cancer patients. The table came from immunoSEQ multiplex PCR; TCRdb's copy has only in-frame clones and leaves some out. This table has 100,000 or so clones, approximately 90% appearing once. With V trimmed by 0 bases and J by 1 base, 2 bases remained unmatched. Per germline, CDR1 SGHNT and CDR2 YYREEE (reference sequence). This CDR3 spans 15 amino acids. The sequenced material came from blood. The V gene is TRBV5-4, the J gene TRBJ2-7; 9 bases line up with TRBD1. The source is a woman aged 50 to 65 in good health. CDR3 in DNA: TGTGCCAGCAGCTTGGATGGGACAGGGTCCTACGAGCAGTACTTC. Its translation is CASSLDGTGSYEQYF.